The rows below give T cell receptor beta chains drawn from one sample of a study of metastatic and nonmetastatic thyroid tumors. TCRdb redid the clone calls on the PCR reads using MiXCR. Found here are 30,000 or so clones, about 20% of them singletons; the top ten hold over 6.5%. The sample consisted of blood. Receptor source: a female donor with papillary thyroid cancer or a benign thyroid nodule (not recorded which). Some clones in this sample may be carry-over from other donors' samples. The CDR3 runs from the conserved cysteine through the conserved F or W. Fields, in order: D gene, J gene, clone size, V gene, CDR3 DNA, CDR3 protein. D genes are given only for firm matches. Not every row has a clone size; where given, it reads once, few, many or a size class.

TRBD2	TRBJ2-1	once	TRBV29-1	TGCAGCGTTGAAGGACTAGCGGGAGATAGGTCCTACAATGAGCAGTTCTTC	CSVEGLAGDRSYNEQFF
TRBD2	TRBJ2-2	few	TRBV11-2	TGTGCCAGCAGCTCAACTAGCGGGAGCCCGAACACCGGGGAGCTGTTTTTT	CASSSTSGSPNTGELFF
.	TRBJ2-3	many	TRBV20-1	TGCAGTGCTAGAGATCGCTCTGCCGGGGATACGCAGTATTTT	CSARDRSAGDTQYF
.	TRBJ2-5	few	TRBV24-1	TGTGCCACCAGCGGGCGACAAGAGACCCAGTACTTC	CATSGRQETQYF
.	TRBJ2-2	medium-sized	TRBV12-3/TRBV12-4	TGTGCCAGCAGTTTTGGACAAGGTACCGGGGAGCTGTTTTTT	CASSFGQGTGELFF
TRBD2	TRBJ2-3	few	TRBV15	TGTGCCACCAGCAGAGTTAGCGGGGGGGCAGATACGCAGTATTTT	CATSRVSGGADTQYF
.	TRBJ2-7	.	TRBV11-2	TGTGCCAGCAGCTTAATGTCGCAGGGTGTAGGCTACGAGCAGTACTTC	CASSLMSQGVGYEQYF
.	TRBJ1-1	many	TRBV11-2	TGTGCCAGCAGCTTAGAGGGGCATGAAGCTTTCTTT	CASSLEGHEAFF
TRBD1	TRBJ2-7	few	TRBV19	TGTGCCAGTAGTATTCAACAGGGGACGGAGACCTACGAGCAGTACTTC	CASSIQQGTETYEQYF
TRBD2	TRBJ2-7	.	TRBV30	TGTGCCTGGGCGGGACTAGCGGGAGGCGAGCAGTACTTC	CAWAGLAGGEQYF
.	TRBJ1-3	many	TRBV11-2	TGTGCCAGCAGCTGGGAGGGACGGACAAACTCTGGAAACACCATATATTTT	CASSWEGRTNSGNTIYF
.	TRBJ1-4	many	TRBV18	TGTGCCAGCTCACCACCGAAGACAGGACCTAATGAAAAACTGTTTTTT	CASSPPKTGPNEKLFF
.	TRBJ1-5	few	TRBV12-3/TRBV12-4	TGTGCCAGCTCATCGACAGGTTTGAATCAGCCCCAGCATTTT	CASSSTGLNQPQHF
.	TRBJ2-5	.	TRBV11-3	TGTGCCAGCAGCGGACTGGACCAAGAGACCCAGTACTTC	CASSGLDQETQYF
TRBD1	TRBJ2-5	medium-sized	TRBV4-2	TGTGCCAGCAGCCATAAGACAGGGCAAGAGACCCAGTACTTC	CASSHKTGQETQYF